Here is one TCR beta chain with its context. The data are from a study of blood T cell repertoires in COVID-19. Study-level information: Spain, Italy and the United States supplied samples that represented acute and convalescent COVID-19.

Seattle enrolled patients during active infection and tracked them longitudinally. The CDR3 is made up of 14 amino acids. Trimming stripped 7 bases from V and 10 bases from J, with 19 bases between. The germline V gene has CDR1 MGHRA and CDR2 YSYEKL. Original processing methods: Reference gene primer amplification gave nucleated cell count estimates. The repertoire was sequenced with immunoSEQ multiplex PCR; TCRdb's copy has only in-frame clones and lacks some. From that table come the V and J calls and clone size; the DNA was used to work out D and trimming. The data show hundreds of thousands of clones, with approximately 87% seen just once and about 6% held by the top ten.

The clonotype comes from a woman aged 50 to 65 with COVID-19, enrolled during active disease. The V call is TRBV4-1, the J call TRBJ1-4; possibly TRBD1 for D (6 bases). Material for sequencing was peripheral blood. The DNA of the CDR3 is TGCGCCAGCACCCGACAGGCCGGAGAGGGAAAACTGTTTTTT. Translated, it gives CASTRQAGEGKLFF.